This T cell receptor beta chain was captured by sequencing in a study of shared clonotypes between healthy human individuals. CDR3 length: 16 amino acids. Germline V gives CDR1 SGHRS, CDR2 YFSETQ. Trimming removed 0 bases at V and 3 bases at J, with 13 bases between. The sample holds one count of this clone. Sequencing was performed with immunoSEQ multiplex PCR; in TCRdb, only in-frame clones are kept and a portion is missing. The sample shows 2 million to 3 million clones, approximately 90% of them seen only once. The clonotype was recovered from a man aged 18 to 29 in good health. The material sequenced was naive CD4+ T cells sorted from blood. Subset reported: CD45RA+ positively selected. The genes are TRBV5-1 and TRBJ2-1; D remains unclear. The CDR3 region has the DNA TGCGCCAGCAGCTTGGCCTCGACCCCGGGCTACAATGAGCAGTTCTTC. Protein product: CASSLASTPGYNEQFF.